These 5 T cell receptor beta chains were sequenced from one sample in a study of chemoradiotherapy in HPV16-positive cancers. TCRdb keeps only in-frame clones here, not all; method: immunoSEQ multiplex PCR. The sample records about 53,000 clones, more than 90% being singletons. The source was blood, collected from a patient who underwent chemoradiotherapy. All receptors derive from a human donor with HPV-associated anogenital cancer.

The genes are TRBV15 and TRBJ2-1; D call uncertain. This CDR3 comprises 15 residues. Germline V CDR1 and CDR2: LNHNV, YYDKDF (reference sequence). Trimming took 1 base from V and 10 from J, leaving 17 bases between them. The CDR3 DNA reads TGTGCCACCAGCAGAGCCCCCCTCACTTCTCGCGAGCAGTTCTTC. Translation gives CATSRAPLTSREQFF.

The gene calls are TRBV27 and TRBJ2-7, with D uncertain. Trimming removed 3 bases at V and 0 bases at J, with 12 bases between. Looked up from germline, CDR1 is MNHEY and CDR2 is SMNVEV (reference sequence). CDR3 length: 15 amino acids. The CDR3 region is CASSFRTTSSYEQYF. The CDR3 bases are TGTGCCAGCAGTTTTCGTACGACCAGCTCCTACGAGCAGTACTTC.

V gene TRBV18 combines with J gene TRBJ1-5; D uncertain. The CDR3 loop spans 16 amino acids. V was pared by 0 bases and J by 0 bases, with 9 bases between. CDR1 KGHSH and CDR2 LQKENI come from the germline V gene. The CDR3 reads CASSPPMANSNQPQHF. CDR3 coding DNA: TGTGCCAGCTCACCACCGATGGCTAATAGCAATCAGCCCCAGCATTTT.

The gene calls are TRBV4-1 and TRBJ1-2, with D maybe TRBD1 (5 bases). The germline CDR1 and CDR2 sequences are MGHRA and YSYEKL. The CDR3 spans 15 residues. Between the trimmed V and J ends, which lost 2 bases and 7 bases, there was a span of 17 bases. The CDR3, as DNA: TGCGCCAGCAGCCAACCAGGGATTGGGCTAGGTGGCTACACCTTC. It is translated as CASSQPGIGLGGYTF.

This clone was seen more than once but under ten times. The gene calls are TRBV6-5 and TRBJ2-5; D call uncertain. CDR1 is MNHEY and CDR2 is SVGAGI in the germline V gene. The CDR3 spans 14 residues. V was trimmed by 6 bases and J by 5 bases, leaving 16 bases between them. CDR3 loop: CASSALSMGETQYF. CDR3 in DNA: TGTGCCAGCAGCGCCCTCTCCATGGGGGAGACCCAGTACTTC.